The clone carrying this TCR beta chain was found many times. Its antigen is unidentified. It was with unique molecular identifiers that the TCRbeta library was prepared. From the PCR reads, TCRdb called clonotypes with MiXCR, one entry per CDR3 protein. The sample has around 600,000 distinct CDR3 sequences; 23% are singletons. CDR3 length: 15 residues. V was shortened by 5 bases and J by 3 bases, with 14 bases between the two germline ends. These data are taken from a study of T-cell reconstitution after alpha-beta-depleted transplantation in children. Study-wide findings and caveats: T-cell numbers and diversity one year post-transplant derived largely from freshly generated T cells. Diversity of TCRbeta at day 60 was high in some patients, arising from surviving recipient T cells and thymic progenitors. By about two months after transplant, alpha-beta T cells reportedly arose from several hundred graft clones that had expanded.

The chain combines TRBV12-3 or TRBV12-4 with TRBJ2-1, with D perhaps being TRBD1 or TRBD2 (5 bases each). This sequence was found in a boy younger than two who had a stem cell transplant for acute myeloid leukemia, so the T cells may come from the graft donor. Sequencing used PBMCs, mostly from graft donor cells, obtained 360 days after TCRalphabeta/CD19-depleted stem cell transplant. The CDR3 region has the DNA TGTGCCAGCAGTGCCCCACTAGACAGCTACAATGAGCAGTTCTTC. Protein product: CASSAPLDSYNEQFF.